The sequence of this TCR beta chain was determined in a study of T cells in Graves' hyperthyroidism and ophthalmopathy. Researchers amplified the TCR beta CDR3 regions from RNA transcripts. The HTBI primer set drove a first-round RT-PCR of the TCR CDR3. In TCRdb, the multiplex PCR reads were re-called with MiXCR into one record per CDR3 protein. The sample shows roughly 300,000 distinct CDR3 sequences, under 30% of them seen only once. The sample holds many counts of this clonotype. The CDR3 has 16 residues. Germline loops: CDR1 SGHAT, CDR2 FQDESV (reference sequence). The V and J ends lost 7 bases and 4 bases respectively, with 17 bases between them.

This chain links TRBV11-1 with TRBJ2-6, with D perhaps matching TRBD2 (5 bases). The clonotype originates from a man between 40 and 49 years old with Graves' hyperthyroidism that later progressed to Graves' ophthalmopathy. Material: blood. CDR3 nucleotides: TGTGCCAGCACTCTCTCGAGGGTCGCCGGGGCCAACGTCCTGACTTTC. It yields the protein CASTLSRVAGANVLTF. Complete variable domain (other parts from reference TRBV11-1 and TRBJ2-6): EAEVAQSPRYKITEKSQAVAFWCDPISGHATLYWYRQILGQGPELLVQFQDESVVDDSQLPKDRFSAERLKGVDSTLKIQPAELGDSAMYLCASTLSRVAGANVLTFGAGSRLTVL.